The source of this T cell receptor (beta chain) is a study of blood T cell repertoires in COVID-19. Study-level background: PBMCs, B-cell-depleted T cells, or T cells provided the cDNA or gDNA that made up the material.

This CDR3 region has 12 residues. From germline, CDR1 is LGHNA and CDR2 YNFKEQ. Trimming removed 0 bases at V and 16 bases at J, with 13 bases between. Generated by immunoSEQ multiplex PCR, the TCRdb table keeps only in-frame clones and is missing some. The sample gives under 150,000 clones, more than 65% of which show up once; roughly 1.6% is in the top ten. The sequence was obtained from a man between 45 and 60 years old with acute or convalescent COVID-19. The chain couples TRBV4-2 to TRBJ2-1; maybe TRBD2 (7 bases). The sample taken for sequencing was peripheral blood. The CDR3: CASSQERGGLFF. The CDR3 DNA sequence: TGTGCCAGCAGCCAAGAGAGGGGGGGACTTTTCTTC.